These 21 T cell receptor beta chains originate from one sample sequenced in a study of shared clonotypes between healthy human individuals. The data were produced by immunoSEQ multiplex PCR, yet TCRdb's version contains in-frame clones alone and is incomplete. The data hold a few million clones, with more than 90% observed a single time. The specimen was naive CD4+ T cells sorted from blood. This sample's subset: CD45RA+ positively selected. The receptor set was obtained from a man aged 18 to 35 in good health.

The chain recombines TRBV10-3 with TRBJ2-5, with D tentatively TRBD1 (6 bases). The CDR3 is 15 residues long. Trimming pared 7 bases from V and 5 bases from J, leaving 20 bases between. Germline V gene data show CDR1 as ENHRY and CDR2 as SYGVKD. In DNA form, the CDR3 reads TGTGCCATCAACAGGGCCGGGGTCGAAGGGGAGACCCAGTACTTC. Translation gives CAINRAGVEGETQYF.

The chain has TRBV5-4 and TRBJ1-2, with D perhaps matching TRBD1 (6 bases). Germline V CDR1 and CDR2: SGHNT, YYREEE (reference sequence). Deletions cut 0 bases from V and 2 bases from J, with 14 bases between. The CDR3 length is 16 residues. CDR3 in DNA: TGTGCCAGCAGCTTGGCCTCGGGCCAGGGGAACTATGGCTACACCTTC. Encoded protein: CASSLASGQGNYGYTF.

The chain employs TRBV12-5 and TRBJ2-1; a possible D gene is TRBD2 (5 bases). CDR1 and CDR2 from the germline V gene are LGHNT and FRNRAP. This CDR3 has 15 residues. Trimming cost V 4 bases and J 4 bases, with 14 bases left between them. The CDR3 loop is CASGSRTGSYNEQFF. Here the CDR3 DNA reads TGTGCTAGTGGTTCCCGGACGGGAAGTTACAATGAGCAGTTCTTC.

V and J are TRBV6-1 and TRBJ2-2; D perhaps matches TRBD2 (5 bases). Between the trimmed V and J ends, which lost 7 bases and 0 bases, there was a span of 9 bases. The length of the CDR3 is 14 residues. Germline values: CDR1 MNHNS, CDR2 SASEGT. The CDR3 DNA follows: TGTGCCAGCACATGGACTCCGAACACCGGGGAGCTGTTTTTT. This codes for CASTWTPNTGELFF.

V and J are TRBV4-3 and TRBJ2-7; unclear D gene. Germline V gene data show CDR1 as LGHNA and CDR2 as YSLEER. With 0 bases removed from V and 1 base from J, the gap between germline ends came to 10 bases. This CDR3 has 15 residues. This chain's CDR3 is CASSQDNNSSYEQYF. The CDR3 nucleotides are TGCGCCAGCAGCCAAGATAATAACTCATCCTACGAGCAGTACTTC.

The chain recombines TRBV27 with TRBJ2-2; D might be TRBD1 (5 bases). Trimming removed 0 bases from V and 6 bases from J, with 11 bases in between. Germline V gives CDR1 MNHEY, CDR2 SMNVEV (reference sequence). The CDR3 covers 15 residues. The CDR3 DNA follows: TGTGCCAGCAGTTTATCGACAGTTAGGTCCGGGGAGCTGTTTTTT. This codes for CASSLSTVRSGELFF.

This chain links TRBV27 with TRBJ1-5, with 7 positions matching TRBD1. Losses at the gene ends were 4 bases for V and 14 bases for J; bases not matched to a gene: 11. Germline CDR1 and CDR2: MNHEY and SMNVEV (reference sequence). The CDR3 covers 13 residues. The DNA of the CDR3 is TGTGCCAGCAGTTCCTTATCCGACAGGGTTAAGCATTTT. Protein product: CASSSLSDRVKHF.

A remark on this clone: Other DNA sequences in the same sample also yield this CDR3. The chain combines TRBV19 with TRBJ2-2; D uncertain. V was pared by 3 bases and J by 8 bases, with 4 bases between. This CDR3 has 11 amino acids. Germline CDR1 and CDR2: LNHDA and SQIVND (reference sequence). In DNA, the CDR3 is TGTGCCAGTAGTATCCCTGGGGAGCTGTTTTTT. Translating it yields CASSIPGELFF.

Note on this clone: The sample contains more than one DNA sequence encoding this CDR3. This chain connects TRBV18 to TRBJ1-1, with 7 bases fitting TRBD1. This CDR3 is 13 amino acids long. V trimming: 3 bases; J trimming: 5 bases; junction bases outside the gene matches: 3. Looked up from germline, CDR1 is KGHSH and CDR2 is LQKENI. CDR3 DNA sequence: TGTGCCAGCTCACCGACAGGGCGTACTGAAGCTTTCTTT. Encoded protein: CASSPTGRTEAFF.

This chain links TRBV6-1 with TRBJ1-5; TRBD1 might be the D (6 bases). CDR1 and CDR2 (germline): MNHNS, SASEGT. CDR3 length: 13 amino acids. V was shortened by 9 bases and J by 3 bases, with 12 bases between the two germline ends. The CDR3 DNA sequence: TGTGCCAGTCGGGACACTAACAATCAGCCCCAGCATTTT. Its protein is CASRDTNNQPQHF.

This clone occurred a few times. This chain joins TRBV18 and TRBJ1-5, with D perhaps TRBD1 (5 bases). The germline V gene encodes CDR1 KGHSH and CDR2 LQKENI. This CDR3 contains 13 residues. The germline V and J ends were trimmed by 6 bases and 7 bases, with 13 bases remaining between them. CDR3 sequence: CASSRDARQPQHF. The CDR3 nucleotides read TGTGCCAGCTCCCGGGACGCAAGGCAGCCCCAGCATTTT.

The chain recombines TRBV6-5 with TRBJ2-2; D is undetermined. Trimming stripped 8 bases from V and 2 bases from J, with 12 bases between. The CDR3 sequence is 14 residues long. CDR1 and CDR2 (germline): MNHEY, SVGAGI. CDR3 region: CASGNWRNTGELFF. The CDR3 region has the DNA TGTGCCAGCGGTAACTGGCGAAACACCGGGGAGCTGTTTTTT.

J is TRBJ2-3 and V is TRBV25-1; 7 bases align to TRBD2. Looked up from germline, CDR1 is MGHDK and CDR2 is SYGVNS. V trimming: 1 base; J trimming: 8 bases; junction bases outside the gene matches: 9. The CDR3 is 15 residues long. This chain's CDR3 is CASSESMSREGTQYF. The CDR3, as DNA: TGTGCCAGCAGTGAATCAATGAGCAGGGAGGGTACGCAGTATTTT.

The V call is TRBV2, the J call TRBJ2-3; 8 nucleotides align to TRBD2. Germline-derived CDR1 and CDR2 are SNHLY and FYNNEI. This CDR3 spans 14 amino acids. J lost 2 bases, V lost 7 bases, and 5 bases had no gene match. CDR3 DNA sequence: TGTGCCAGCAAGGCCGGACTAGCCACAGATACGCAGTATTTT. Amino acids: CASKAGLATDTQYF.

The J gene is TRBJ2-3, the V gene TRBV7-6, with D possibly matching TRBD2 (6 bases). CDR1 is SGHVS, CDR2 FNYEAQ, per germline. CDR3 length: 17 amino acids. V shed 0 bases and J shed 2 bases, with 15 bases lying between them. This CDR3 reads CASSLALAGGNTDTQYF. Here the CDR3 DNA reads TGTGCCAGCAGCTTAGCACTAGCAGGAGGAAACACAGATACGCAGTATTTT.

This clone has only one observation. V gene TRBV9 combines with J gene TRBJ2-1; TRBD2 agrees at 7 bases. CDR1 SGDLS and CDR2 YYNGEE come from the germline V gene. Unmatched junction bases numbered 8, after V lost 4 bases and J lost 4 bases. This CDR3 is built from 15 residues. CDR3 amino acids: CASSPGASGYNEQFF. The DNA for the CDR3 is TGTGCCAGCAGCCCCGGGGCTAGCGGATACAATGAGCAGTTCTTC.

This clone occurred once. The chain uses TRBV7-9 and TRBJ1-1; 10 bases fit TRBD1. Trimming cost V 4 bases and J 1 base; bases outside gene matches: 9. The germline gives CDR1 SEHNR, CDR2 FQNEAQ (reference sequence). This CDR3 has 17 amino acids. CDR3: CASSWDRGSKGNTEAFF. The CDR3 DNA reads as TGTGCCAGCAGCTGGGACAGGGGATCAAAAGGGAACACTGAAGCTTTCTTT. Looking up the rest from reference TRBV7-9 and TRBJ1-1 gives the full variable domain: DTGVSQNPRHKITKRGQNVTFRCDPISEHNRLYWYRQTLGQGPEFLTYFQNEAQLEKSRLLSDRFSAERPKGSFSTLEIQRTEQGDSAMYLCASSWDRGSKGNTEAFFGQGTRLTVV.

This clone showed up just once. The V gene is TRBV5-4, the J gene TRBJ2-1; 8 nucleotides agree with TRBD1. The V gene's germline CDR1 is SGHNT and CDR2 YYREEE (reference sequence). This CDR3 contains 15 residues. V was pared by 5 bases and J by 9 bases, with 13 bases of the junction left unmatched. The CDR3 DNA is TGTGCCAGCAGTCATCCCGGACAGGGTACCCGTGAGCAGTTCTTC. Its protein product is CASSHPGQGTREQFF.

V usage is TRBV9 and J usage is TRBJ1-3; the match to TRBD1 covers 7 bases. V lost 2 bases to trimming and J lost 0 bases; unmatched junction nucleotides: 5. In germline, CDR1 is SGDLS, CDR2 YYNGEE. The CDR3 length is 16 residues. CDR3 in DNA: TGTGCCAGCAGCGTCGGGGACAGTCACTCTGGAAACACCATATATTTT. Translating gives CASSVGDSHSGNTIYF. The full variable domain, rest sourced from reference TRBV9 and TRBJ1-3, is DSGVTQTPKHLITATGQRVTLRCSPRSGDLSVYWYQQSLDQGLQFLIQYYNGEERAKGNILERFSAQQFPDLHSELNLSSLELGDSALYFCASSVGDSHSGNTIYFGEGSWLTVV.

The DNA of the CDR3 is TGTGCCACCAGCAGGGATTACTACAACTACGAGCAGTACTTC. Translated, it gives CATSRDYYNYEQYF. This rearrangement joins TRBV15 to TRBJ2-7; D remains unclear. There are 14 residues in the CDR3. Germline assignment: CDR1 LNHNV and CDR2 YYDKDF (reference sequence). The V end was cut by 3 bases, the J end by 3 bases, with 12 bases between.

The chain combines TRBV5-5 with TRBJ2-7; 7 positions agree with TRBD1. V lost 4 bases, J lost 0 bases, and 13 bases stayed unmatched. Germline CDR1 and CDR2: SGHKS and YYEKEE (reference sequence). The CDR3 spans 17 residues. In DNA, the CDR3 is TGTGCCAGCAGCACCTTCACAGGGGTTTTCTCCTCCTACGAGCAGTACTTC. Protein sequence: CASSTFTGVFSSYEQYF. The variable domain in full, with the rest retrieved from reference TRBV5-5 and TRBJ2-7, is DAGVTQSPTHLIKTRGQQVTLRCSPISGHKSVSWYQQVLGQGPQFIFQYYEKEERGRGNFPDRFSARQFPNYSSELNVNALLLGDSALYLCASSTFTGVFSSYEQYFGPGTRLTVT.